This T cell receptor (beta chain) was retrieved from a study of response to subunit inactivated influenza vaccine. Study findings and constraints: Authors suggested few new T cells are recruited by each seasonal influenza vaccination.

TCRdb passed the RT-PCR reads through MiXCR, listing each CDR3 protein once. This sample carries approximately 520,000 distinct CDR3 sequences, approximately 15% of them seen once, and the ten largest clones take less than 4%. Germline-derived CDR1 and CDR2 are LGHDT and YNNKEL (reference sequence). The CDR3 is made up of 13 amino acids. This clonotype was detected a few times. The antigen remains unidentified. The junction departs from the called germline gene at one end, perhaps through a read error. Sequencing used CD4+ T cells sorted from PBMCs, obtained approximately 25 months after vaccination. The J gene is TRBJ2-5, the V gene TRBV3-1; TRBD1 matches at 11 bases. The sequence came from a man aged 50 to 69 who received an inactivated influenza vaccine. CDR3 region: CASSLFEGQGANF. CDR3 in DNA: TGTGCCAGCAGCCTATTCGAAGGACAGGGGGCAAACTTC.